This TCR beta chain was found in a study of blood T cell repertoires in COVID-19 (dated by TCRdb to the early 2020s). About the investigation overall: Collaborator samples came from the United States, Italy and Spain and covered acute and convalescent phases of COVID-19. The material from the prospective study consisted of cDNA or gDNA derived from T cells, B-cell-depleted T cells, or PBMCs. Subjects who had been exposed to COVID-19, were actively infected with it, or had recovered from it provided the deeply sampled blood TCRbeta repertoires that made up the dataset. The repertoires were released in a freely available public database intended as a resource for research on the immune response to SARS-CoV-2. The samples were drawn from the first 160 participants of the ongoing ImmuneRACE study and from 1,254 subjects provided by 6 global collaborators. The sample metadata nearly always contained a de-identified subject ID, COVID-19 status, age in years and sex. Where available, HLA class I and class II types were taken from metadata supplied by the sample provider and were not determined by assay-based typing. Findings and caveats that apply to the study as a whole: How much clinical and demographic metadata was included differed by source and by participant, and the metadata was provided uncurated.

Collaborating institutions collected whole blood in K2EDTA tubes following their own protocols. For TCRbeta analysis, collaborators shipped samples as frozen whole blood, isolated PBMCs, or DNA extracted from either of those sample types. The CDR3 sequence holds 11 residues, the cysteine and phenylalanine included. CDR3 DNA only is kept here, 33 bases in frame from base 1. Based on the germline V gene, the CDR1 and CDR2 sequences are SQVTM and ANQGSEA. The junction shows trimming of 7 bases on V and 6 bases on J, plus 13 bases between the germline ends. The table lists this clone with a few counts. This receptor's antigen is unknown. No much larger clone exists at a distance of one base, and base qualities are not known. TCRbeta CDR3 regions were amplified from genomic DNA by means of the immunoSEQ Assay, a bias-controlled multiplex PCR. As for the authors' bioinformatics: Nucleated cell counts per sample were estimated from amplification of reference gene primers within the assay. To quantify the absolute abundance of each unique TCRbeta CDR3 rearrangement, sequence reads were collapsed and filtered. For each sample, productive Simpson clonality was calculated by taking the square root of Simpson's diversity index across productive rearrangements. Drawn from immuneACCESS, this table holds only the in-frame rearrangements with V and J called that TCRdb kept. Clones are partly lost; checked studies trace under half to an unresolved V gene and leave the rest unexplained. From that table come the V and J calls and clone size; the DNA was used to work out D and trimming. The sample has over 100,000 clones on record, 65% to 90% of them singletons. The top ten clones comprise around 9.9% of the sample.

The receptor's source is a man older than 75 with acute or convalescent COVID-19. The rearrangement joined TRBV29-1 to TRBJ2-7, with a tentative D gene TRBD1 over 5 matching bases. The specimen sequenced was peripheral blood. The CDR3 in this case is CSGFWGSEQYF. Here is the DNA: TGCAGCGGCTTTTGGGGCTCCGAGCAGTACTTC.